These 28 T cell receptor beta chains originate from one sample sequenced in a study of technical replicates of blood from several donors. Profiled with immunoSEQ multiplex PCR; TCRdb holds only in-frame clones, not every one. The data hold 75,000 to 90,000 clones, with around nine tenths observed a single time. Sequencing was performed on T cells isolated from PBMCs. The receptors originated from a human donor in good health.

The chain joins TRBV14 to TRBJ1-2; 7 bases fit TRBD1. CDR3 length: 14 residues. J was trimmed by 10 bases and V by 2 bases; bases with no gene match: 10. Per the germline V gene, CDR1 is SGHDN and CDR2 is FVKESK. CDR3 region: CASSQLGQVWDYTF. CDR3 in DNA: TGTGCCAGCAGCCAACTTGGACAGGTCTGGGACTACACCTTC.

The CDR3 is CASTSERIDNEQFF. The CDR3 DNA follows: TGTGCCAGCACATCCGAGAGAATAGACAATGAGCAGTTCTTC. The gene calls are TRBV2 and TRBJ2-1; no reliable D call. Germline V gene data show CDR1 as SNHLY and CDR2 as FYNNEI. The CDR3 is made up of 14 amino acids. The V end lost 7 bases, the J end lost 5 bases, and 15 bases lay between the germline ends.

J is TRBJ1-1 and V is TRBV4-1, with TRBD1 matching over 8 bases. J lost 11 bases, V lost 4 bases, and 12 bases had no gene match. The CDR3 is 14 amino acids. Germline values: CDR1 MGHRA, CDR2 YSYEKL. The CDR3 here is CASSPILRDRSAFF. The CDR3 bases are TGCGCCAGCAGCCCCATCCTGAGGGACAGGTCGGCTTTCTTT.

The V call is TRBV6-1, the J call TRBJ2-7; 8 bases align to TRBD1. The V gene end was trimmed by 0 bases and the J gene end by 6 bases; junction bases not matched to a gene: 19. CDR3 length: 19 amino acids. Germline assignment: CDR1 MNHNS and CDR2 SASEGT. In nucleotides, the CDR3 is TGTGCCAGCAGTGAAGCGATAGGGGGGATCGGGACAGGTGCCTTCGAGCAGTACTTC. Translating gives CASSEAIGGIGTGAFEQYF.

The chain combines TRBV18 with TRBJ2-1; TRBD2 matches at 9 bases. The germline CDR1 and CDR2 sequences are KGHSH and LQKENI. The CDR3 runs to 16 residues. V shed 0 bases and J 4 bases; nucleotides not matched to a gene: 4. CDR3 in DNA: TGTGCCAGCTCACCACCCTTTAGCGGGAGTTACAATGAGCAGTTCTTC. Encoded protein: CASSPPFSGSYNEQFF.

Points on this clone: The sample has other DNA sequences that encode this CDR3 too. The J gene is TRBJ2-7, the V gene TRBV6-5; perhaps TRBD1 as D (6 bases). This CDR3 comprises 13 residues. Trimming left V 2 bases short and J 1 base short, with 6 bases between. The germline V gene encodes CDR1 MNHEY and CDR2 SVGAGI. CDR3 DNA sequence: TGTGCCAGCAGTTACAGGGGGTCCTACGAGCAGTACTTC. This sequence encodes CASSYRGSYEQYF.

V and J are TRBV4-1 and TRBJ2-1; 9 bases line up with TRBD2. This CDR3 region has 14 residues. Trimming removed 8 bases from V and 4 bases from J; junction bases left unmatched: 6. CDR1 is MGHRA and CDR2 is YSYEKL in the germline V gene. The CDR3 coding sequence is TGCGCCAGCCGGGGGCTAGCGGGATACAATGAGCAGTTCTTC. It yields the protein CASRGLAGYNEQFF.

The rearrangement uses TRBV12-1 and TRBJ1-2; the table's TRBD1 call for D was not verified on the DNA. TRBV12-1 is deemed a pseudogene. This CDR3 spans 14 amino acids. In DNA form, the CDR3 reads TGTGCCAGCAGCTTTGTGGCCAGGGGGCATGGCTACACCTTC. It yields the protein CASSFVARGHGYTF.

The J gene is TRBJ2-1, the V gene TRBV5-1, with TRBD1 identical over 8 bases. Germline lookup yields CDR1 SGHRS and CDR2 YFSETQ. This CDR3 is 17 amino acids long. Losses at the gene ends were 3 bases for V and 5 bases for J; bases not matched to a gene: 13. Written as DNA, the CDR3 is TGCGCCAGCAGCTATACTCCCCGGGACAGGTTAAACAATGAGCAGTTCTTC. Encoded protein: CASSYTPRDRLNNEQFF.

The genes are TRBV19 and TRBJ1-6; D remains unclear. The CDR3 runs to 15 residues. Per germline, CDR1 LNHDA and CDR2 SQIVND (reference sequence). V lost 5 bases to trimming and J lost 10 bases, with 18 bases between them. For the CDR3, the DNA is TGTGCCAGTAGTTCACTAGGAATCCTTAAATCACCCCTCCACTTT. It specifies CASSSLGILKSPLHF. Full variable domain (rest looked up from reference TRBV19 and TRBJ1-6): DGGITQSPKYLFRKEGQNVTLSCEQNLNHDAMYWYRQDPGQGLRLIYYSQIVNDFQKGDIAEGYSVSREKKESFPLTVTSAQKNPTAFYLCASSSLGILKSPLHFGNGTRLTVT.

The chain links TRBV28 to TRBJ2-2; 10 bases are a match to TRBD1. The junction had 5 bases not matched to a gene; V was cut back by 3 bases and J by 4 bases. CDR3 length equals 16 residues. CDR1 is MDHEN, CDR2 SYDVKM, per germline. CDR3: CASSFARTGGTGELFF. In DNA form, the CDR3 reads TGTGCCAGCAGTTTCGCGAGGACAGGGGGCACCGGGGAGCTGTTTTTT.

The chain recombines TRBV28 with TRBJ2-7, with TRBD1 identical over 10 bases. Per the germline V gene, CDR1 is MDHEN and CDR2 is SYDVKM. The CDR3 runs to 14 residues. With V trimmed by 4 bases and J by 4 bases, 4 bases remained unmatched. CDR3 region: CASSSGTGAYEQYF. The CDR3 nucleotides are TGTGCCAGCAGTTCCGGGACAGGGGCATACGAGCAGTACTTC.

V usage is TRBV7-9 and J usage is TRBJ2-2; TRBD2 matches 10 bases. Germline assignment: CDR1 SEHNR and CDR2 FQNEAQ (reference sequence). The V gene end was trimmed by 3 bases and the J gene end by 6 bases; junction bases not matched to a gene: 1. The CDR3 runs to 14 residues. The CDR3 DNA reads TGTGCCAGCAGCTTGGGGACTAGCGCCGGGGAGCTGTTTTTT. This translates into CASSLGTSAGELFF.

The V and J genes are TRBV9 and TRBJ1-1; D gene uncertain. Per the germline V gene, CDR1 is SGDLS and CDR2 is YYNGEE. This CDR3 has 15 residues. Trimming shortened V by 0 bases and J by 5 bases, and 14 bases separated the two germline ends. DNA for the CDR3: TGTGCCAGCAGCGTAGGATTGGGGTCGGGGACTGAAGCTTTCTTT. Residues: CASSVGLGSGTEAFF. Variable domain in full (rest from reference TRBV9 and TRBJ1-1): DSGVTQTPKHLITATGQRVTLRCSPRSGDLSVYWYQQSLDQGLQFLIQYYNGEERAKGNILERFSAQQFPDLHSELNLSSLELGDSALYFCASSVGLGSGTEAFFGQGTRLTVV.

A single count supports this clone. The chain carries TRBV19 and TRBJ1-3; 8 bases agree with TRBD1. Germline V gene sequence: CDR1 LNHDA, CDR2 SQIVND (reference sequence). The CDR3 contains 13 residues. CDR3 in amino acids: CGTGIDSGNTIYF. Written as DNA, the CDR3 is TGTGGGACAGGGATCGACTCTGGAAACACCATATATTTT. Full variable domain (remainder filled in from reference TRBV19 and TRBJ1-3): DGGITQSPKYLFRKEGQNVTLSCEQNLNHDAMYWYRQDPGQGLRLIYYSQIVNDFQKGDIAEGYSVSREKKESFPLTVTSAQKNPTAFYLCGTGIDSGNTIYFGEGSWLTVV.

This rearrangement joins TRBV5-4 to TRBJ2-1; 7 bases match TRBD1. CDR3 length equals 16 residues. Germline V gene lookup returns CDR1 SGHNT and CDR2 YYREEE (reference sequence). V dropped 0 bases and J dropped 5; count of bases not matched to a gene: 8. CDR3 sequence (DNA): TGTGCCAGCAGCTTGGCCCACCAGACAGGGAACAATGAGCAGTTCTTC. Translating it yields CASSLAHQTGNNEQFF.

The chain links TRBV11-3 to TRBJ1-1, with TRBD1 matching over 9 bases. Germline V lookup: CDR1 SGHNT, CDR2 YENEEA. With V trimmed by 5 bases and J by 10 bases, 8 bases remained unmatched. There are 13 residues in the CDR3. The CDR3 protein is CASSAGQGAVAFF. For the CDR3, the DNA is TGTGCCAGCAGCGCGGGACAGGGCGCCGTAGCTTTCTTT.

In its sample, this clone was seen once. This sequence joins TRBV5-1 and TRBJ1-1, with 7 bases identical to TRBD1. The V segment lost 0 bases and the J segment 2 bases; nucleotides outside the gene matches: 1. Germline CDR1 and CDR2: SGHRS and YFSETQ. The CDR3 is 14 residues long. The CDR3 here is CASSLEGANTEAFF. The CDR3 DNA reads as TGCGCCAGCAGCTTGGAGGGGGCAAACACTGAAGCTTTCTTT. The whole variable domain, remainder taken from reference TRBV5-1 and TRBJ1-1, is KAGVTQTPRYLIKTRGQQVTLSCSPISGHRSVSWYQQTPGQGLQFLFEYFSETQRNKGNFPGRFSGRQFSNSRSEMNVSTLELGDSALYLCASSLEGANTEAFFGQGTRLTVV.

CDR3 in amino acids: CASRQGSEAFF. The CDR3 nucleotides read TGTGCCAGCAGGCAGGGATCTGAAGCTTTCTTT. The V and J genes are TRBV2 and TRBJ1-1; a possible D gene is TRBD1 (5 bases). The CDR3 totals 11 residues. Germline V lookup: CDR1 SNHLY, CDR2 FYNNEI. V gave up 6 bases and J gave up 6 bases, with 8 bases separating them.

J is TRBJ1-5 and V is TRBV6-1, with 11 bases aligning to TRBD1. Germline CDR1 reads MNHNS; CDR2 reads SASEGT. V trimming: 1 base; J trimming: 7 bases; junction bases outside the gene matches: 3. There are 15 residues in the CDR3. The CDR3 loop is CASSEGTGGRQPQHF. CDR3 nucleotide sequence: TGTGCCAGCAGTGAAGGGACAGGGGGCAGACAGCCCCAGCATTTT.

J is TRBJ2-1 and V is TRBV5-1; TRBD1 aligns across 9 bases. Unmatched junction bases numbered 13, after V lost 0 bases and J lost 9 bases. The CDR3 totals 17 residues. CDR1 and CDR2 from the germline V gene are SGHRS and YFSETQ. CDR3 bases: TGCGCCAGCAGCTTGGAAGGGGCGGGACAGGGTCGCGGTGAGCAGTTCTTC. Its protein product is CASSLEGAGQGRGEQFF.

The V gene is TRBV19, the J gene TRBJ1-2, with 7 positions matching TRBD1. The CDR3 extends over 15 amino acids. Germline assignment: CDR1 LNHDA and CDR2 SQIVND (reference sequence). The ends lost 5 bases at V and 6 bases at J; junction bases unmatched: 12. The CDR3 reads CASSSLDRRSHGYTF. In DNA, the CDR3 is TGTGCCAGTAGTTCCCTGGACAGGCGGAGTCATGGCTACACCTTC. The variable domain in full, with the rest retrieved from reference TRBV19 and TRBJ1-2, is DGGITQSPKYLFRKEGQNVTLSCEQNLNHDAMYWYRQDPGQGLRLIYYSQIVNDFQKGDIAEGYSVSREKKESFPLTVTSAQKNPTAFYLCASSSLDRRSHGYTFGSGTRLTVV.

This rearrangement joins TRBV27 to TRBJ2-6, with 9 bases lining up with TRBD1. The CDR3 is made up of 18 amino acids. The V segment lost 6 bases and the J segment 2 bases; nucleotides outside the gene matches: 11. CDR1 and CDR2 (germline): MNHEY, SMNVEV (reference sequence). In DNA form, the CDR3 reads TGTGCCAGCAGGAACTCCGGGACAGGGTTCCCTGGGGCCAACGTCCTGACTTTC. Amino acids: CASRNSGTGFPGANVLTF.

This clone came up once. V and J are TRBV6-5 and TRBJ1-2; possible D gene TRBD1, 6 bases. CDR1 is MNHEY, CDR2 SVGAGI, per germline. The CDR3 length is 16 residues. Trimming left V 4 bases short and J 3 bases short, with 18 bases between. The CDR3 bases are TGTGCCAGCAGTTCGAGGACCGGGACACTGGACTATGGCTACACCTTC. Its translation is CASSSRTGTLDYGYTF.

The rearrangement links TRBV21-1 to TRBJ2-7; the table's D call TRBD2 went unverified against the DNA. TRBV21-1 is marked as a pseudogene. The CDR3 runs to 18 residues. The CDR3 spells CASSLLVSWGEMTYEQYF. The DNA of the CDR3 is TGTGCCAGCAGCCTCCTTGTCAGCTGGGGAGAAATGACCTACGAGCAGTACTTC.

This rearrangement joins TRBV10-1 to TRBJ2-3; 10 bases align to TRBD1. Trimming took 3 bases from V and 2 from J; bases not matched to a gene: 5. Germline lookup yields CDR1 WNHNN and CDR2 SYGVQD (reference sequence). The CDR3 has 16 amino acids. CDR3 DNA: TGCGCCAGCAGTGATTTGACAGGGGGCCTCACAGATACGCAGTATTTT. Its translation is CASSDLTGGLTDTQYF.

The rearrangement uses TRBV13 and TRBJ2-7, with 7 bases lining up with TRBD1. The CDR3 extends over 16 amino acids. After removal of 5 bases from V and 0 bases from J, the junction contained 10 bases not matched to a gene. Per the germline V gene, CDR1 is PRHDT and CDR2 is FYEKMQ (reference sequence). The CDR3 here is CASSARDSETSYEQYF. The CDR3 bases are TGTGCCAGCAGCGCCCGGGACAGCGAGACCTCCTACGAGCAGTACTTC.

The chain has TRBV19 and TRBJ2-3, with TRBD1 matching 8 bases. This CDR3 comprises 16 residues. Germline loops: CDR1 LNHDA, CDR2 SQIVND (reference sequence). V gave up 5 bases and J gave up 2 bases; unmatched junction bases: 9. This chain's CDR3 is CASSADRGQLTDTQYF. DNA for the CDR3: TGTGCCAGTAGTGCAGACAGGGGACAGCTCACAGATACGCAGTATTTT.